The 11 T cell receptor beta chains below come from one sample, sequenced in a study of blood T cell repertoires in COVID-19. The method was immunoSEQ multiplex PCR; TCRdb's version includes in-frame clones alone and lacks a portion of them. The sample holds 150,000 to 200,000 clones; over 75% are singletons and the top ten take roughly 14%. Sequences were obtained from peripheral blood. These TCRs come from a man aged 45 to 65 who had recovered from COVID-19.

CDR3 region: CASSTSGRPNTGELFF. Written as DNA, the CDR3 is TGTGCCAGCAGCACTAGCGGGAGGCCGAACACCGGGGAGCTGTTTTTT. The rearrangement uses TRBV6-4 and TRBJ2-2, with 12 bases aligning to TRBD2. This CDR3 has 16 amino acids. Trimming removed 6 bases from V and 0 bases from J; junction bases left unmatched: 2. Germline values: CDR1 MRHNA, CDR2 SNTAGT.

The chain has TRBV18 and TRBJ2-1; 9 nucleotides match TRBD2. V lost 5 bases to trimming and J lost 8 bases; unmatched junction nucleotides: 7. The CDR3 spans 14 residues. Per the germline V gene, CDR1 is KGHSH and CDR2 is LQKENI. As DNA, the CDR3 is TGTGCCAGCTCATACCTAGCGGGAATCTATGAGCAGTTCTTC. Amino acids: CASSYLAGIYEQFF.

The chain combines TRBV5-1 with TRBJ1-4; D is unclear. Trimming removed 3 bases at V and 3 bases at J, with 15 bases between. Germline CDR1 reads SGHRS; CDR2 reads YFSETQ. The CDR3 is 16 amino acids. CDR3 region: CASSSVGLGSNEKLFF. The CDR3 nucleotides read TGCGCCAGCAGCTCCGTCGGGTTAGGCTCTAATGAAAAACTGTTTTTT.

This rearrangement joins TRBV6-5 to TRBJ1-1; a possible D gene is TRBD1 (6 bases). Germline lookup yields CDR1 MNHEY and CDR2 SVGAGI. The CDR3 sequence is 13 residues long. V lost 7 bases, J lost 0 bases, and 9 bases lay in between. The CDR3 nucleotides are TGTGCCAGCACCGACAGGCTGAACACTGAAGCTTTCTTT. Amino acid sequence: CASTDRLNTEAFF.

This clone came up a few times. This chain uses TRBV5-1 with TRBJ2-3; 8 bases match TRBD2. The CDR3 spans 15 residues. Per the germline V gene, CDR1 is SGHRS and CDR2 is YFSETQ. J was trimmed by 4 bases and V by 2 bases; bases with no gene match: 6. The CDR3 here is CASSLAGDLADTQYF. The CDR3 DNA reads TGCGCCAGCAGCTTAGCGGGAGATCTAGCAGATACGCAGTATTTT.

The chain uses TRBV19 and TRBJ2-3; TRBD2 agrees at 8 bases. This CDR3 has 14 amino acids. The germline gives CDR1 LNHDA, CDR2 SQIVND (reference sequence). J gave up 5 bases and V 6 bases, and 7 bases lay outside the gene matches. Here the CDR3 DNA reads TGTGCCAGTAGGAGGAGCGGGAGTCAAGATACGCAGTATTTT. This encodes CASRRSGSQDTQYF.

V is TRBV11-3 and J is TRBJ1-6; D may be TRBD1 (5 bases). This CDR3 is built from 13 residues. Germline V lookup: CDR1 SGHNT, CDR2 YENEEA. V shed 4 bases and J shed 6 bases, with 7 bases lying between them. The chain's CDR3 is CASSSDSNSPLHF. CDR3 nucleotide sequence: TGTGCCAGCAGCTCCGACAGTAATTCACCCCTCCACTTT.

The CDR3 spells CASSHYRLTRGSGTEAFF. The DNA for the CDR3 is TGTGCCAGCTCACACTATCGTCTTACCCGCGGGTCGGGTACTGAAGCTTTCTTT. The gene calls are TRBV18 and TRBJ1-1, with D uncertain. Trimming took off 4 bases at V and 5 bases at J, with 26 bases between the two ends. The CDR3 extends over 18 amino acids. Germline-derived CDR1 and CDR2 are KGHSH and LQKENI.

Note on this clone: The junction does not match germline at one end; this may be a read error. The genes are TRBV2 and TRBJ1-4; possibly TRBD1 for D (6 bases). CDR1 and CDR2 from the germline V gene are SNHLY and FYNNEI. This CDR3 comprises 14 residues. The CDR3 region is CASREGGANEKLFF. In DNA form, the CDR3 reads TGTGCCAGCAGAGAAGGGGGGGCTAATGAAAAACTGTTTTTT.

The CDR3 reads CASTGQGNQPQHF. The CDR3 DNA reads as TGTGCCAGCACGGGACAGGGCAATCAGCCCCAGCATTTT. The chain is built from TRBV2 and TRBJ1-5, with 8 positions matching TRBD1. This CDR3 is 13 amino acids long. V shed 7 bases, J shed 2 bases, and the junction held 1 base outside the gene matches. CDR1 is SNHLY, CDR2 FYNNEI, per germline.

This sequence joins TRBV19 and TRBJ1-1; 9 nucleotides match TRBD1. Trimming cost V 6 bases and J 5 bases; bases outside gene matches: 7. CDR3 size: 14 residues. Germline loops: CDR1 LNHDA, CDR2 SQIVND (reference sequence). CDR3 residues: CASRLMTGGTEAFF. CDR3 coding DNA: TGTGCCAGTAGGCTAATGACAGGGGGGACTGAAGCTTTCTTT.